Detailed here is one TCR beta chain. The investigators reverse transcribed all of the isolated RNA, so they sequenced expressed TCRB transcripts. Data came from immunoSEQ multiplex PCR; TCRdb stores just in-frame clones and leaves some out. The sample consists of tens of thousands of clones, roughly 34% of them appearing once. These data come from a study of beta chain features in type 1 diabetes. The sequenced material came from stem cell memory CD4+ T cells from blood. The TCR comes from a woman aged 18-29 years in good health.

The chain's CDR3 is CASSSGQGGYNEQFF. The CDR3, as DNA: TGTGCCAGCAGCTCCGGACAGGGTGGCTACAATGAGCAGTTCTTC. V is TRBV7-2 and J is TRBJ2-1, with 8 bases that match TRBD1. CDR3 size: 15 residues. Germline V CDR1 and CDR2: SGHTA, FQGNSA. V was pared by 4 bases and J by 3 bases, with 5 bases of the junction left unmatched.